Included here is one T cell receptor delta chain sequence, with context. This likely stems from a read error, as it lies one base from a far larger clone. The CDR3 is 18 amino acids. V was clipped by 0 bases and J by 7 bases, with 26 bases between them. The germline V gene has CDR1 GEAIGNYY and CDR2 EKD. TCRdb applied CATT to the reads for clone calling. The table records 900 to 1,500 delta-chain clones, around 3.4% of them present only once. These data belong to a study of gamma-delta chains in newborns, infants, children. The sample was blood. The chain couples TRDV2 to TRDJ1; D is unclear. The receptor was derived from a child who was a newborn, infant or young child, either healthy, febrile or measles-vaccinated (not recorded which). The CDR3 loop is CACDTVSRFSRLLGKLIF. The CDR3 DNA follows: TGTGCCTGTGACACCGTGAGTCGATTCTCACGCTTACTCGGTAAACTCATCTTT.